This entry is about one T cell receptor beta chain. The target of this receptor is not known. No much larger clone exists at a distance of one base, and base qualities are not known. The CDR3 regions of human TCRbeta chains were analyzed by immunosequencing. The authors' analysis ran thus. Repertoire TCRs were checked for matches against a reference library of SARS-CoV-2-specific TCRs that had been generated using the MIRA antigen-specificity platform. Breadth was defined as the fraction of unique TCRs that were SARS-CoV-2-associated. Depth was defined as the fraction of total T cells that were SARS-CoV-2-associated. Using the MIRA data, every spike-specific TCR was mapped to the spike region that the TCR reacted to and assigned to either a CD4 or a CD8 class. Log10-transformed breadth and depth values were compared by one-way ANOVA with Sidak's multiple comparisons tests. Held by TCRdb, this immuneACCESS table contains in-frame sequences only and omits some clones. Under half of the omission traces to an unresolved V gene where checked; the cause of the rest is unknown. V, J and clone size are those of that table, while D and trimming were read from the DNA. The sample records approximately 170,000 clones, around 93% of which are singletons. Of the sample, approximately 4.8% falls within the top ten clones.

The data originate from a study of T cell responses to AZD1222 COVID-19 vaccine (dated by TCRdb to the early 2020s). Study-level background: AZD1222 recipients with second doses at about 4 weeks or about 12 weeks were pooled, because spike-specific TCR depth and breadth did not differ between schedules. A total of 230 to 250 trial participants underwent TCR sequencing, of whom some 200 had received two doses of AZD1222 and around 26 had received two doses of the MenACWY control vaccine. Trial participants were enrolled by age into 18-55, 56-69 and 70-plus year subgroups, with roughly 160, 29 and 62 TCR-sequenced participants respectively. The study at large found these results: Conclusions about previously exposed vaccinees are limited, since just a handful of AZD1222 recipients were seropositive for SARS-CoV-2 at baseline. Because no day 14 peak-response samples were available, repertoires were characterized only after the peak T cell response. The 56-69-year group was small, and its depth increase did not reach significance, likely because of low power. Most participants were white British and females outnumbered males, and the authors suggested that clonal diversity may have been underestimated. The whole spike protein was spanned by vaccine-associated CD4 TCRs, and dominant responses were seen in regions 160-218 and 743-854. After two AZD1222 doses, both the breadth and the depth of spike-specific TCRs were significantly higher than at day 0 and than in MenACWY recipients. Reportedly, almost half of the unique spike-specific TCRs recognized epitopes lying outside the regions that are mutated in the B.1.351 and B.1.1.7 variants.

In light of the paper, this sample's time point label describes: baseline before first vaccination. Samples from vaccinated people were obtained from the UK trials COV001 and COV002, which included a single-blind randomized controlled phase 2/3 trial of AZD1222 (ChAdOx1 nCoV-19) in healthy adults. For TCRbeta chain sequencing, PBMC samples from trial participants were taken at day 0 and at day 28 after the second dose. This TCR was recovered from an adult in good health. The sequencing here drew on peripheral blood, taken on day 0 of AZD1222 vaccination.

The CDR3 protein: CASSIFDSNQPQHF. Read as DNA, the sequence is TGTGCCAGCAGTATTTTCGATAGCAATCAGCCCCAGCATTTT. The chain is encoded by TRBV6-5 joined to TRBJ1-5; the D gene is unclear. Reading from cysteine to phenylalanine, the CDR3 counts 14 amino acids. Only the CDR3 portion is preserved as DNA: 42 bases, with reading frame beginning at the first base. Trimming removed 5 bases from V and 0 bases from J, leaving 8 bases between the germline ends. CDR1 and CDR2, per the germline V gene, are MNHEY and SVGAGI.